The T cell receptor beta chain described here comes from a study of technical replicates of blood from a few donors. Profiled with immunoSEQ multiplex PCR; TCRdb holds only in-frame clones, not every one. The profile shows 65,000 to 85,000 clones, approximately 93% of them singletons. This clone occurred once. Between the trimmed V and J ends, which lost 5 bases and 8 bases, there was a span of 13 bases. The CDR3 extends over 13 amino acids. Per the germline V gene, CDR1 is SGHAT and CDR2 is FQNNGV. The V and J genes are TRBV11-2 and TRBJ2-4; TRBD1 might be the D (6 bases). The sample was T cells isolated from PBMCs. The TCR comes from a human donor in good health. The CDR3 here is CASSPPGQYIQYF. Here the CDR3 DNA reads TGTGCCAGCAGCCCCCCCGGACAGTACATTCAGTACTTC.